Below are 11 T cell receptor beta chains sequenced from a single sample in a study of T cell responses to AZD1222 COVID-19 vaccine. Libraries were prepared by immunoSEQ multiplex PCR; TCRdb keeps only in-frame clonotypes and omits some of them. In the table there are hundreds of thousands of clones, 90% to 95% of which are singletons. The material sequenced was peripheral blood, taken 28 days after the second AZD1222 dose. These receptors were collected from an adult who received the AZD1222 COVID-19 vaccine.

The V call is TRBV27, the J call TRBJ1-2; D remains unclear. CDR3 length equals 15 residues. The V end was cut by 2 bases, the J end by 7 bases, with 17 bases between. In germline, CDR1 is MNHEY, CDR2 SMNVEV (reference sequence). CDR3 in amino acids: CASSLGVGNGGGYTF. The CDR3 region has the DNA TGTGCCAGCAGTTTAGGGGTAGGGAATGGCGGTGGCTACACCTTC.

The chain uses TRBV4-1 and TRBJ2-2; D gene uncertain. This CDR3 comprises 15 residues. The V gene lost 1 base and the J gene lost 6 bases, with 12 bases spanning the gap. CDR1 and CDR2 from the germline V gene are MGHRA and YSYEKL. The CDR3 sequence is CASSQGEGMAGELFF. The DNA for the CDR3 is TGCGCCAGCAGCCAAGGGGAAGGGATGGCCGGGGAGCTGTTTTTT.

The chain employs TRBV18 and TRBJ2-1; tentatively, D is TRBD1 or TRBD2 (5 bases each). Germline V gene sequence: CDR1 KGHSH, CDR2 LQKENI. CDR3 length: 15 residues. V gave up 6 bases and J gave up 2 bases, with 14 bases separating them. The CDR3 spells CASSLGTPAYNEQFF. The DNA for the CDR3 is TGTGCCAGCTCTCTCGGGACGCCCGCCTACAATGAGCAGTTCTTC.

The V and J genes are TRBV29-1 and TRBJ2-1; 8 positions match TRBD1. V lost 6 bases and J lost 5; bases outside the gene matches: 9. The germline V gene has CDR1 SQVTM and CDR2 ANQGSEA. This CDR3 region has 14 residues. The CDR3 is CSVAVGTGNNEQFF. CDR3 DNA: TGCAGCGTCGCGGTGGGGACAGGCAACAATGAGCAGTTCTTC.

This clone was seen only once. The chain has TRBV28 and TRBJ2-7; TRBD1 matches 9 bases. Per the germline V gene, CDR1 is MDHEN and CDR2 is SYDVKM. V dropped 5 bases and J dropped 3; count of bases not matched to a gene: 5. The CDR3 is 14 residues long. The CDR3 reads CASSPMTGGYEQYF. CDR3 DNA sequence: TGTGCCAGCAGTCCGATGACAGGGGGCTACGAGCAGTACTTC.

CDR3 in DNA: TGTGCCAGCAGCGATAGGAGACTAGCGGGAACAGAGACCCAGTACTTC. This gives the protein CASSDRRLAGTETQYF. The chain couples TRBV5-4 to TRBJ2-5; 11 positions match TRBD2. The CDR3 runs 16 residues. Unmatched junction bases numbered 9, after V lost 4 bases and J lost 4 bases. Germline CDR1 reads SGHNT; CDR2 reads YYREEE (reference sequence).

This clone was seen a single time. The chain recombines TRBV11-1 with TRBJ2-4; 12 bases match TRBD2. This CDR3 region has 16 residues. CDR1 is SGHAT, CDR2 FQDESV, per germline (reference sequence). V dropped 2 bases and J dropped 1; count of bases not matched to a gene: 0. Here the CDR3 DNA reads TGTGCCAGCAGCTTACTAGCGGGAGGGGCCAAAAACATTCAGTACTTC. Translating it yields CASSLLAGGAKNIQYF.

V usage is TRBV7-2 and J usage is TRBJ2-7, with 9 bases fitting TRBD2. There are 14 residues in the CDR3. V lost 6 bases and J lost 5; bases outside the gene matches: 8. Germline V gene sequence: CDR1 SGHTA, CDR2 FQGNSA. The CDR3 region is CASSLSGREDEQYF. In DNA form, the CDR3 reads TGTGCCAGCAGTCTTAGCGGGAGAGAGGACGAGCAGTACTTC.

The V gene is TRBV3-1 (or the pseudogene TRBV3-2), the J gene TRBJ2-3; TRBD1 is a possible D gene (7 bases). The CDR3 covers 17 residues. The V end lost 0 bases, the J end lost 0 bases, and 13 bases lay between the germline ends. CDR1 is LGHDT and CDR2 is YNNKEL in the germline V gene (reference sequence). CDR3 sequence (DNA): TGTGCCAGCAGCCAAGATCGGGGGACAGCCAGCACAGATACGCAGTATTTT. It specifies CASSQDRGTASTDTQYF.

This clone has just one count. CDR3: CASSPGAYEQYF. The CDR3 nucleotides are TGTGCCAGCAGCCCTGGGGCCTACGAGCAGTACTTC. This chain connects TRBV7-9 to TRBJ2-7; no clear D gene. The CDR3 has 12 residues. Between the trimmed V and J ends, which lost 5 bases and 2 bases, there was a span of 7 bases. Germline V CDR1 and CDR2: SEHNR, FQNEAQ (reference sequence).

V is TRBV5-1 and J is TRBJ2-3; unclear D gene. This CDR3 comprises 14 residues. V shed 4 bases and J shed 1 base, with 10 bases lying between them. CDR1 SGHRS and CDR2 YFSETQ come from the germline V gene. The CDR3, as DNA: TGCGCCAGCAGCCCTGATACAGGCACAGATACGCAGTATTTT. Translated: CASSPDTGTDTQYF.